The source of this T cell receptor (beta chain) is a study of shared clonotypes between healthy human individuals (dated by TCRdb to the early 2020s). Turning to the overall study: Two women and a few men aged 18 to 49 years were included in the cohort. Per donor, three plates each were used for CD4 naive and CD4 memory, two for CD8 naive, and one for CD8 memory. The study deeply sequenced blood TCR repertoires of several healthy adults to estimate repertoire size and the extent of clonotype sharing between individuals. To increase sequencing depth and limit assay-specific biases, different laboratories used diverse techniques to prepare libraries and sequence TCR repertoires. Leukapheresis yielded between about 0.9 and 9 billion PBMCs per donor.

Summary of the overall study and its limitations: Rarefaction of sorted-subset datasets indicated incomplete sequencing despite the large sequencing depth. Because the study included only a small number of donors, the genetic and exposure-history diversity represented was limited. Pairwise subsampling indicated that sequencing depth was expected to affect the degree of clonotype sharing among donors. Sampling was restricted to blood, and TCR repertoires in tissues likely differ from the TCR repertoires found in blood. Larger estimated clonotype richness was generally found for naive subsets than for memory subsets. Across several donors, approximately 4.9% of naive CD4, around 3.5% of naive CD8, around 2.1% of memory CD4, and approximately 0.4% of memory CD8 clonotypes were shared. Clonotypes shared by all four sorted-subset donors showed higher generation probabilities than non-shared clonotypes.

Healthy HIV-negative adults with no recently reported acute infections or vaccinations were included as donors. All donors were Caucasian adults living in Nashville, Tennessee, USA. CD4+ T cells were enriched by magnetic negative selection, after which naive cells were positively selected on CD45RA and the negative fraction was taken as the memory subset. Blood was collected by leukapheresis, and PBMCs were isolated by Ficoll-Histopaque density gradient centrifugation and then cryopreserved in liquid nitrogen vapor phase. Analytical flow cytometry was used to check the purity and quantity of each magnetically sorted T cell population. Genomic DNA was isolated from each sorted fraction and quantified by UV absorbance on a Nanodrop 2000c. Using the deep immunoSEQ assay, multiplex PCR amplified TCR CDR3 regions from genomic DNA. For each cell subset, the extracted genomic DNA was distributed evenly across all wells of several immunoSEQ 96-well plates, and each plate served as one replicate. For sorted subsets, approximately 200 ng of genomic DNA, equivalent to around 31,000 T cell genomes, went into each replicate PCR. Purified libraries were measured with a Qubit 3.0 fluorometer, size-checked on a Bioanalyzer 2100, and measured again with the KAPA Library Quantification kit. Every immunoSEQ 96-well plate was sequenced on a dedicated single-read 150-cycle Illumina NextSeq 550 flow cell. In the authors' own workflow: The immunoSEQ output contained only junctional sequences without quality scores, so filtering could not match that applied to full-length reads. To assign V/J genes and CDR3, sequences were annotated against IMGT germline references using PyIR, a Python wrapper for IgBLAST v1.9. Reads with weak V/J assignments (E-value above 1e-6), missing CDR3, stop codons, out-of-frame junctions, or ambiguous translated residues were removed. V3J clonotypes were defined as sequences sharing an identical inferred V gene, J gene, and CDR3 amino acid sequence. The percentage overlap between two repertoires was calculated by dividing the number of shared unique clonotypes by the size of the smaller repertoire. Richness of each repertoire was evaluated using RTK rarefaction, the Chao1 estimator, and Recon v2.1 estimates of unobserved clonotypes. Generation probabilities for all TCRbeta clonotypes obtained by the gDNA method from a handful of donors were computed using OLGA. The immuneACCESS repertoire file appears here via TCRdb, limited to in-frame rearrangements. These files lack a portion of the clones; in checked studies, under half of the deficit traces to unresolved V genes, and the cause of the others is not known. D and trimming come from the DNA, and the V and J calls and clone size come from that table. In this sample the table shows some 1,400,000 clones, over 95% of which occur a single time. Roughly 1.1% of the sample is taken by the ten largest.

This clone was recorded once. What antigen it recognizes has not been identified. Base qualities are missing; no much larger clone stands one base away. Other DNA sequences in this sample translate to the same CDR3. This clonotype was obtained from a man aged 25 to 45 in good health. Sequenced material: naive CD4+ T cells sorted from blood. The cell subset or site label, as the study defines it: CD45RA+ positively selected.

At the DNA level, the sequence is TGTGCCAGCAGCTTACTAGCAGGCAGCACAGATACGCAGTATTTT. This translates into CASSLLAGSTDTQYF. The chain links TRBV7-2 with TRBJ2-3; a tentative D match to TRBD2 spans 5 bases. The CDR3 numbers 15 residues from cysteine through phenylalanine. The read is trimmed to its CDR3 DNA, 45 bases read in frame from base 1. V and J are truncated by 2 bases and 0 bases respectively, leaving an intervening sequence of 9 bases. CDR1 and CDR2, looked up from the germline V gene, are SGHTA and FQGNSA.